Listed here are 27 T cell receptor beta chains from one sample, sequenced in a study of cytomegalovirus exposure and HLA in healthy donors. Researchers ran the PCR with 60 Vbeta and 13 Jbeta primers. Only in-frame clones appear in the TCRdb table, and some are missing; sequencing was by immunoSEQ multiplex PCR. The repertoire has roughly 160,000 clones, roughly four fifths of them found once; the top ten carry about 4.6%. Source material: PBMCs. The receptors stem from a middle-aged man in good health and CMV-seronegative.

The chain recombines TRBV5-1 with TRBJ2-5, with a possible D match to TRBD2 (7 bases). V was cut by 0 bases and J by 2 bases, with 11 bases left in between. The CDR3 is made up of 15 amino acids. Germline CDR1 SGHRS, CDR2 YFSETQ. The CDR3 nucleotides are TGCGCCAGCAGCTTGGGGCGGGGGCGACAAGAGACCCAGTACTTC. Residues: CASSLGRGRQETQYF.

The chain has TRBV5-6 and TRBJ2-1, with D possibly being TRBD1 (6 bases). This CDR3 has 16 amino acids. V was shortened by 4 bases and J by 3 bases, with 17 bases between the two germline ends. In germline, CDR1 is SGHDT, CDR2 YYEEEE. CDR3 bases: TGTGCCAGCAGCCCCTACAGGGCGCCAAGCTACAATGAGCAGTTCTTC. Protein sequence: CASSPYRAPSYNEQFF.

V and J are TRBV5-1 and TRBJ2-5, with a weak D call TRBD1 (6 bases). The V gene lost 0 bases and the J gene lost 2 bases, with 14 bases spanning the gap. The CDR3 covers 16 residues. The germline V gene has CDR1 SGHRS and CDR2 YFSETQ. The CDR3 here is CASSLGGLASQETQYF. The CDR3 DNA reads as TGCGCCAGCAGCTTGGGGGGGCTAGCCTCACAAGAGACCCAGTACTTC.

The CDR3 loop reads CASSSPTSGGQETQYF. DNA of the CDR3: TGCGCCAGCAGCTCCCCGACTAGCGGAGGCCAAGAGACCCAGTACTTC. This chain uses TRBV5-1 with TRBJ2-5; 9 bases match TRBD2. Trimming cost V 3 bases and J 1 base; bases outside gene matches: 7. CDR3 length equals 16 residues. Germline lookup yields CDR1 SGHRS and CDR2 YFSETQ.

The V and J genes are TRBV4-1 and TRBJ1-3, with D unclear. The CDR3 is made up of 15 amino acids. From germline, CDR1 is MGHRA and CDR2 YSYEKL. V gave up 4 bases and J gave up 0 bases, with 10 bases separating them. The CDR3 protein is CASSPQTNSGNTIYF. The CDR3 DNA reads TGCGCCAGCAGCCCTCAGACAAACTCTGGAAACACCATATATTTT.

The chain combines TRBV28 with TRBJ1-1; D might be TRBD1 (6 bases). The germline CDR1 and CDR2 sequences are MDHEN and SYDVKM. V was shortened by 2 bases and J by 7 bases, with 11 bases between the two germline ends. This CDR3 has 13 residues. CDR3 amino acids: CASSLRGGIEAFF. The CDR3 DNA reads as TGTGCCAGCAGTTTAAGGGGGGGGATTGAAGCTTTCTTT.

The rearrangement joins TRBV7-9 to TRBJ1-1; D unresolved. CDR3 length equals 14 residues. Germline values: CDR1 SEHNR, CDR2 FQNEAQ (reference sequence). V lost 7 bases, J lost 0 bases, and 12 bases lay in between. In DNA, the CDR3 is TGTGCCAGCACCCCTCCCTCAGTGAACACTGAAGCTTTCTTT. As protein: CASTPPSVNTEAFF.

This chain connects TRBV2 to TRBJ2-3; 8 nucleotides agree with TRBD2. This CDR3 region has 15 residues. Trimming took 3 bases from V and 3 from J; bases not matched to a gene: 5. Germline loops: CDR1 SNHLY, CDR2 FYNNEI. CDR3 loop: CASSDRAGETDTQYF. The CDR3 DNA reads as TGTGCCAGCAGTGATAGAGCGGGGGAGACAGATACGCAGTATTTT.

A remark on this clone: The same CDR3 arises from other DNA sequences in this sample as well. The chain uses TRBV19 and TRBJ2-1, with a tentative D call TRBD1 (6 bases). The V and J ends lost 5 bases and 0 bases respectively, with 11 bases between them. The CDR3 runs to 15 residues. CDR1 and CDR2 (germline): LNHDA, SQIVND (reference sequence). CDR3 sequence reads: CASSPDRSSYNEQFF. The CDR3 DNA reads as TGTGCCAGTAGTCCCGACAGGAGCTCCTACAATGAGCAGTTCTTC. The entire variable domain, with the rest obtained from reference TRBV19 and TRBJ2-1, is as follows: DGGITQSPKYLFRKEGQNVTLSCEQNLNHDAMYWYRQDPGQGLRLIYYSQIVNDFQKGDIAEGYSVSREKKESFPLTVTSAQKNPTAFYLCASSPDRSSYNEQFFGPGTRLTVL.

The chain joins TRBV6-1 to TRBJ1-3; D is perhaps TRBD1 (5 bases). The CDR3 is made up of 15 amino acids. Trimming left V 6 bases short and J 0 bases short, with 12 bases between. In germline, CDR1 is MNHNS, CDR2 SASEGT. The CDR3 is CASSRPTVSGNTIYF. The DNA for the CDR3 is TGTGCCAGCAGCCGGCCGACAGTCTCTGGAAACACCATATATTTT.

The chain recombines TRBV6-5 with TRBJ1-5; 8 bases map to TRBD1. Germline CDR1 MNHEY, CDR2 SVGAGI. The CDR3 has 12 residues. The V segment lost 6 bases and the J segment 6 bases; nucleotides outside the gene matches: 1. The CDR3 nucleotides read TGTGCCAGCAGAGACAGGGGTCAGCCCCAGCATTTT. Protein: CASRDRGQPQHF.

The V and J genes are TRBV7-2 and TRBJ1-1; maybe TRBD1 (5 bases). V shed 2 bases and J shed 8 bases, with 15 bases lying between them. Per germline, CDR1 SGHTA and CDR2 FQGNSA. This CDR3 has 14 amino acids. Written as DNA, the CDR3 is TGTGCCAGCAGCTTAATCGGCGGGGGGTCCGAAGCTTTCTTT. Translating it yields CASSLIGGGSEAFF.

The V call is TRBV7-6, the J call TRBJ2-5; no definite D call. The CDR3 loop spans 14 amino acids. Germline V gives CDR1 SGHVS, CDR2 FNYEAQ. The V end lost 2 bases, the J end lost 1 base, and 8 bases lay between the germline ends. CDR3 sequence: CASSLTDLQETQYF. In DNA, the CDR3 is TGTGCCAGCAGCTTAACAGACCTCCAAGAGACCCAGTACTTC.

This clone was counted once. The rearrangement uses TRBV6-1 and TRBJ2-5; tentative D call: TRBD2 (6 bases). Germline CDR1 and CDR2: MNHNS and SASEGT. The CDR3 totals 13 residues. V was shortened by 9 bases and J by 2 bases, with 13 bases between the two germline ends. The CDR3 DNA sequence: TGTGCCAGGGGGAGGTTATTTCAAGAGACCCAGTACTTC. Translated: CARGRLFQETQYF.

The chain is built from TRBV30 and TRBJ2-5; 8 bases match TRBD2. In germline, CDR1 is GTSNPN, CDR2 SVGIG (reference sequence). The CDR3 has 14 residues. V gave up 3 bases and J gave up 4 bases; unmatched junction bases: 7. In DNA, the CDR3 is TGTGCCTGGAGGGGGGCGGGGGGCGGAGAGACCCAGTACTTC. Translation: CAWRGAGGGETQYF. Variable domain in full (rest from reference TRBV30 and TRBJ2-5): SQTIHQWPATLVQPVGSPLSLECTVEGTSNPNLYWYRQAAGRGLQLLFYSVGIGQISSEVPQNLSASRPQDRQFILSSKKLLLSDSGFYLCAWRGAGGGETQYFGPGTRLLVL.

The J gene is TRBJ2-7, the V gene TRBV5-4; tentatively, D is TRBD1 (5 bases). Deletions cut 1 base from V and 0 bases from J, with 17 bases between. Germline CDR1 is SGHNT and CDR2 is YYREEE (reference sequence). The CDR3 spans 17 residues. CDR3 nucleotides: TGTGCCAGCAGCTTGCCAACCCGACAGCTATTCTCCTACGAGCAGTACTTC. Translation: CASSLPTRQLFSYEQYF.

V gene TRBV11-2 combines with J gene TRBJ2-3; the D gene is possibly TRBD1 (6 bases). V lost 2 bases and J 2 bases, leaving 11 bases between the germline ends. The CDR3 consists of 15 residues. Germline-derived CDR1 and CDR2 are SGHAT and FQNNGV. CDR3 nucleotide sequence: TGTGCCAGCAGCTTACTTGGGGGCAACACAGATACGCAGTATTTT. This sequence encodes CASSLLGGNTDTQYF.

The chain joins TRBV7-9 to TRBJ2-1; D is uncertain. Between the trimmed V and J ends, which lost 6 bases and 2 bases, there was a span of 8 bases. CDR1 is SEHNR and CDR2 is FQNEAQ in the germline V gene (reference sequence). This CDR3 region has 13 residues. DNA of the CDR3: TGTGCCAGCAGGGCACCCGCCTACAATGAGCAGTTCTTC. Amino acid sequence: CASRAPAYNEQFF.

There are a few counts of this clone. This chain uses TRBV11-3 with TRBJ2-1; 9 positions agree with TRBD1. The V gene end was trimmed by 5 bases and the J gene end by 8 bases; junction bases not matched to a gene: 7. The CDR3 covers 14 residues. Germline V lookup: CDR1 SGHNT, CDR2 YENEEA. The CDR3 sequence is CASSVGQGRYEQFF. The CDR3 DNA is TGTGCCAGCAGCGTTGGACAGGGGAGGTATGAGCAGTTCTTC.

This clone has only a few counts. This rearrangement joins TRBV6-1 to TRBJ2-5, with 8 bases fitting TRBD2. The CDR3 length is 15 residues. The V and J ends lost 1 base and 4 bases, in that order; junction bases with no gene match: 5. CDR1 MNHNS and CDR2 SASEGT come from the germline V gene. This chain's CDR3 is CASSEVTGGGETQYF. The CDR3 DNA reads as TGTGCCAGCAGTGAAGTGACGGGGGGGGGAGAGACCCAGTACTTC.

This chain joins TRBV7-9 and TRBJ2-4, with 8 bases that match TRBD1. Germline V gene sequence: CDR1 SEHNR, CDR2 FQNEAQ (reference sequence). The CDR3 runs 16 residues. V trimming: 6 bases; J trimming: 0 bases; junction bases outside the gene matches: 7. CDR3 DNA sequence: TGTGCCAGCAGACCAGGGGGCGGCCTAGCCAAAAACATTCAGTACTTC. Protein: CASRPGGGLAKNIQYF.

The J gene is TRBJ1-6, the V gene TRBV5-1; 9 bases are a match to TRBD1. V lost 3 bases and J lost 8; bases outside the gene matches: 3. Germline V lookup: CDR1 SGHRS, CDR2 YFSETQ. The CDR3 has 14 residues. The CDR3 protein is CASSSTGGDSPLHF. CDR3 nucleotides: TGCGCCAGCAGCTCGACAGGGGGGGATTCACCCCTCCACTTT. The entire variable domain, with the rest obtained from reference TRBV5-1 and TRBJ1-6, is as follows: KAGVTQTPRYLIKTRGQQVTLSCSPISGHRSVSWYQQTPGQGLQFLFEYFSETQRNKGNFPGRFSGRQFSNSRSEMNVSTLELGDSALYLCASSSTGGDSPLHFGNGTRLTVT.

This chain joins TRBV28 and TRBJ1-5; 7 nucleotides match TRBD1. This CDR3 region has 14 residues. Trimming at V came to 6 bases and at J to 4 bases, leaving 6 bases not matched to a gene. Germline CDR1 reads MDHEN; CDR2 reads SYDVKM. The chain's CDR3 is CASRSGGSNQPQHF. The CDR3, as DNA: TGTGCCAGCAGATCAGGGGGTTCGAATCAGCCCCAGCATTTT. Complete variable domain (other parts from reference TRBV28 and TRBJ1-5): DVKVTQSSRYLVKRTGEKVFLECVQDMDHENMFWYRQDPGLGLRLIYFSYDVKMKEKGDIPEGYSVSREKKERFSLILESASTNQTSMYLCASRSGGSNQPQHFGDGTRLSIL.

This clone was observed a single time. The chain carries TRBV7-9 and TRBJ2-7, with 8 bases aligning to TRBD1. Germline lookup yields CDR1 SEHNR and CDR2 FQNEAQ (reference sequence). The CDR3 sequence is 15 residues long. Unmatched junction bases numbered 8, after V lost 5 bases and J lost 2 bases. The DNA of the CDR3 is TGTGCCAGCAGCGAAAGTTACAGGGGGACCTACGAGCAGTACTTC. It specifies CASSESYRGTYEQYF.

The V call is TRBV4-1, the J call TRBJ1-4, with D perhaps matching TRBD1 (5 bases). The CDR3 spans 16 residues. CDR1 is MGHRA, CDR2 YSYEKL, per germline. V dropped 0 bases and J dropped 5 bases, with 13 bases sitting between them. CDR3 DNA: TGCGCCAGCAGCCAAGATTCGGGGGGGAGAAATGAAAAACTGTTTTTT. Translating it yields CASSQDSGGRNEKLFF.

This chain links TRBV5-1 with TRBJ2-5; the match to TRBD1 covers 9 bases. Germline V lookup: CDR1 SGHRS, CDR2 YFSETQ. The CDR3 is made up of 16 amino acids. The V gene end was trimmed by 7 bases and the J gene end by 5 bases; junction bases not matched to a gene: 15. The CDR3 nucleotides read TGCGCCAGCGTTTTTCGGCCGGGACAGGGTGCGGAGACCCAGTACTTC. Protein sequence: CASVFRPGQGAETQYF. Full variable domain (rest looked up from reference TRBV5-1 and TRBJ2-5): KAGVTQTPRYLIKTRGQQVTLSCSPISGHRSVSWYQQTPGQGLQFLFEYFSETQRNKGNFPGRFSGRQFSNSRSEMNVSTLELGDSALYLCASVFRPGQGAETQYFGPGTRLLVL.

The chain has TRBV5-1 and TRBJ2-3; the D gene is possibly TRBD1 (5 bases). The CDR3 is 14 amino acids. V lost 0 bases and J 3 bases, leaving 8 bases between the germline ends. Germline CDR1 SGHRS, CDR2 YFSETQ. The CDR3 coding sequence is TGCGCCAGCAGCTTGGGACAGCATACAGATACGCAGTATTTT. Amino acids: CASSLGQHTDTQYF.